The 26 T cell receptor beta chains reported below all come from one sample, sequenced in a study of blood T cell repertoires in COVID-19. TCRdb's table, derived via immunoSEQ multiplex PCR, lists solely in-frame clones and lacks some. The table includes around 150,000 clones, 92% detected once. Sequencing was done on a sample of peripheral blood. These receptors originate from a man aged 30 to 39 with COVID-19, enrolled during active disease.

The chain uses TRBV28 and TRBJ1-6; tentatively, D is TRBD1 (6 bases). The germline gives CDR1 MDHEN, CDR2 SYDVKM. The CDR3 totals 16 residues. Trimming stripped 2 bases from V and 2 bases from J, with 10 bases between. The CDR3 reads CASSLGGGPYNSPLHF. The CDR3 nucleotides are TGTGCCAGCAGTTTAGGGGGGGGGCCCTATAATTCACCCCTCCACTTT.

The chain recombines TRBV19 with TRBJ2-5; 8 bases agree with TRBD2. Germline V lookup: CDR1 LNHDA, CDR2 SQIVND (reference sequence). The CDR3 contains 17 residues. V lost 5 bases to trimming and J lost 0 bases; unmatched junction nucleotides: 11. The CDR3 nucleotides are TGTGCCAGTAGTGCGCCCTTTTCAGCGGGGGACCAAGAGACCCAGTACTTC. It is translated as CASSAPFSAGDQETQYF.

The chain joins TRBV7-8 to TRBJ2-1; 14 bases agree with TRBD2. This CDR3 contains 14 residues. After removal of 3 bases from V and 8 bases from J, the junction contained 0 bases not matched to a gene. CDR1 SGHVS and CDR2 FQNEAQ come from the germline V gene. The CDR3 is CASSLGLAGDEQFF. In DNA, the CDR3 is TGTGCCAGCAGCTTGGGACTAGCGGGAGATGAGCAGTTCTTC.

In nucleotides, the CDR3 is TGTGCCAGCAGCGCCTCCAGGCGGGGAGATACGCAGTATTTT. Residues: CASSASRRGDTQYF. J is TRBJ2-3 and V is TRBV11-3; the D gene is possibly TRBD2 (6 bases). The CDR3 is made up of 14 amino acids. Germline CDR1 and CDR2: SGHNT and YENEEA. V lost 5 bases to trimming and J lost 5 bases, with 14 bases between them.

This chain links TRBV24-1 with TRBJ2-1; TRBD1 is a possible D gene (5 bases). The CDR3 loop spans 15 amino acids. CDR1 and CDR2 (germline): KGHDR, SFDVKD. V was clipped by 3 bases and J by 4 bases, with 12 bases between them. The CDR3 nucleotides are TGTGCCACCAGTGATATAGGGGTCTTTTACAATGAGCAGTTCTTC. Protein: CATSDIGVFYNEQFF.

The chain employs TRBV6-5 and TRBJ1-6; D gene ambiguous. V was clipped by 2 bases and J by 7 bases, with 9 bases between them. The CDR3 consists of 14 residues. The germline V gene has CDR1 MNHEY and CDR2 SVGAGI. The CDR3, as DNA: TGTGCCAGCAGTTACGATCAGATGAATTCACCCCTCCACTTT. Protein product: CASSYDQMNSPLHF.

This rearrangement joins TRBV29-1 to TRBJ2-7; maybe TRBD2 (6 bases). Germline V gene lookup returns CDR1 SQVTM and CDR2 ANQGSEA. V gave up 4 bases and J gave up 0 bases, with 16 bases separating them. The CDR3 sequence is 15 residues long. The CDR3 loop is CSVARRGTGSYEQYF. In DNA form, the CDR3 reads TGCAGCGTTGCCCGGCGTGGGACTGGCTCCTACGAGCAGTACTTC.

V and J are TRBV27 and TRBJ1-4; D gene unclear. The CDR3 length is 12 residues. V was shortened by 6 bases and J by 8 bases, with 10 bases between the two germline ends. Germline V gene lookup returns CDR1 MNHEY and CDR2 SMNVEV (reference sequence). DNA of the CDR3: TGTGCCAGCAGCTTACGCGGAGAAAAACTGTTTTTT. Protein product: CASSLRGEKLFF.

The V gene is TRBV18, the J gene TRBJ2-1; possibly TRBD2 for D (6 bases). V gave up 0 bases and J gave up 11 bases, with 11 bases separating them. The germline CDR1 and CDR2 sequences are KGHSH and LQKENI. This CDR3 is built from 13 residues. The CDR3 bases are TGTGCCAGCTCACCACCGAGTGGCGGGAAGCAGTTCTTC. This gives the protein CASSPPSGGKQFF.

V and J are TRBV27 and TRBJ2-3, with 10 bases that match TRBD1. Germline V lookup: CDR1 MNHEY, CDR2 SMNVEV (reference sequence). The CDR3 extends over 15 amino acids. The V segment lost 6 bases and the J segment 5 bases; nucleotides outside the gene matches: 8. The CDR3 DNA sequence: TGTGCCAGCAGCCCCCTTGACAGGGGGCGAGATACGCAGTATTTT. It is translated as CASSPLDRGRDTQYF.

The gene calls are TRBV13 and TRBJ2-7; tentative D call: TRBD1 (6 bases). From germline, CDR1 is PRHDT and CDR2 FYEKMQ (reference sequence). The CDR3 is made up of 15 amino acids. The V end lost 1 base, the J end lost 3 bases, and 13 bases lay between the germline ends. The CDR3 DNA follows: TGTGCCAGCAGCTTAGTAGGGACAAGGGGCTACGAGCAGTACTTC. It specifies CASSLVGTRGYEQYF.

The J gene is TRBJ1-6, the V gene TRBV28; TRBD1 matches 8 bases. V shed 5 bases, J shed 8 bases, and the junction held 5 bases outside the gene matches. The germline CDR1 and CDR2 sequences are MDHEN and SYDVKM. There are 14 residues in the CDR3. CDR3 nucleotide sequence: TGTGCCAGCAGTGGGGACAGGCCTTATTCACCCCTCCACTTT. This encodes CASSGDRPYSPLHF.

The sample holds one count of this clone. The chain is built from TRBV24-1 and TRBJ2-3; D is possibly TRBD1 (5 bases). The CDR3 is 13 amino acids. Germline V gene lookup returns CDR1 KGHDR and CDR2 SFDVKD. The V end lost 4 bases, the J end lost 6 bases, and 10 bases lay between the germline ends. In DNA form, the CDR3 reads TGTGCCACCAGTGACACGGACACTGATACGCAGTATTTT. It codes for CATSDTDTDTQYF.

CDR3 sequence: CASSGGTLGNQPQHF. The CDR3 DNA is TGTGCCAGCAGTGGCGGGACCCTAGGGAATCAGCCCCAGCATTTT. The rearrangement links TRBV28 to TRBJ1-5, with a possible D match to TRBD1 (5 bases). The CDR3 is 15 amino acids. V shed 5 bases and J shed 4 bases, with 15 bases lying between them. Germline-derived CDR1 and CDR2 are MDHEN and SYDVKM.

The CDR3 DNA follows: TGTGCCAGCTATACCGGACAGGGGATAGAGGGCTACACCTTC. It codes for CASYTGQGIEGYTF. The genes are TRBV27 and TRBJ1-2; 9 bases agree with TRBD1. This CDR3 has 14 amino acids. V lost 8 bases and J lost 8; bases outside the gene matches: 12. CDR1 is MNHEY and CDR2 is SMNVEV in the germline V gene (reference sequence).

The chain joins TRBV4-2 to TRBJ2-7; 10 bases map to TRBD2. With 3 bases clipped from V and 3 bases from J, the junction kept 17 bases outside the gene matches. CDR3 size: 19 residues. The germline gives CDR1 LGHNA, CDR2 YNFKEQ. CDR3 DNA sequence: TGTGCCAGCAGCCAGTCAGGTGGACCTAGCGGGGGCTCTTTCTACGAGCAGTACTTC. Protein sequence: CASSQSGGPSGGSFYEQYF.

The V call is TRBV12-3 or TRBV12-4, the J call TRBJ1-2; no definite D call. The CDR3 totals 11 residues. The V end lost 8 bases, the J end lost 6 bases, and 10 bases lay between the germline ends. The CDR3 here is CASSRGNGYTF. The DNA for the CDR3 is TGTGCCAGCTCACGGGGTAATGGCTACACCTTC.

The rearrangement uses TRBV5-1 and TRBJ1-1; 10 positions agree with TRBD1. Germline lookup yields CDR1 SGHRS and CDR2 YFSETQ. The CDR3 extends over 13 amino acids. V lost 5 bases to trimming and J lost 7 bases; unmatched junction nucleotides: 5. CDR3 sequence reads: CASRNRDRGEAFF. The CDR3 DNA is TGCGCCAGCAGAAACAGGGACAGGGGTGAAGCTTTCTTT.

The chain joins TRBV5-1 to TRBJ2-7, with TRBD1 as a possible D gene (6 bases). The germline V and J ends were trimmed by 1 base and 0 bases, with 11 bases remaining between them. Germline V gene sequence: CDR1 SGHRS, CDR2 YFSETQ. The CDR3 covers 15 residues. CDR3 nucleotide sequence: TGCGCCAGCAGCTTGTGGCCAGGGGACTCCTACGAGCAGTACTTC. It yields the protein CASSLWPGDSYEQYF.

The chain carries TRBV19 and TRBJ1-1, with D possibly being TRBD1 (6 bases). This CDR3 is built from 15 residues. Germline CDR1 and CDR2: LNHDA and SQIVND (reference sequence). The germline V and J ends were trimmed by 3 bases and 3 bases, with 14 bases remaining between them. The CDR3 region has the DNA TGTGCCAGTAGTATTTGGTCCCCAGGGGACACTGAAGCTTTCTTT. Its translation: CASSIWSPGDTEAFF.

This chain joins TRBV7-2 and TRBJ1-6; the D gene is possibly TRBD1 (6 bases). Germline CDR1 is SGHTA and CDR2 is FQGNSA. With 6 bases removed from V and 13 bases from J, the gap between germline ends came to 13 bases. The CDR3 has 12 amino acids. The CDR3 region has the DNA TGTGCCAGCAGTCTCAGGGGTTCGCCCCTCCACTTT. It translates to CASSLRGSPLHF. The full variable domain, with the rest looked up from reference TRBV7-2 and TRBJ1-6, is GAGVSQSPSNKVTEKGKDVELRCDPISGHTALYWYRQSLGQGLEFLIYFQGNSAPDKSGLPSDRFSAERTGGSVSTLTIQRTQQEDSAVYLCASSLRGSPLHFGNGTRLTVT.

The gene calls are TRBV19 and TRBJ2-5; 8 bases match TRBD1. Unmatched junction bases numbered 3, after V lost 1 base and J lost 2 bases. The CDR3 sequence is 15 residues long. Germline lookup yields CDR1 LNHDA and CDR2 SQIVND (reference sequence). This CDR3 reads CASSIGTGFQETQYF. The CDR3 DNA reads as TGTGCCAGTAGTATAGGGACAGGGTTTCAAGAGACCCAGTACTTC.

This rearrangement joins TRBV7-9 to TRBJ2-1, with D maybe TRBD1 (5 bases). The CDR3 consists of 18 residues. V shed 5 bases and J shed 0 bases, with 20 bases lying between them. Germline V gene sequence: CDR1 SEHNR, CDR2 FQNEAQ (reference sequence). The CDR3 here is CASSPARSGHHSYNEQFF. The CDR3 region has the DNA TGTGCCAGCAGCCCAGCCAGGTCAGGGCACCACTCCTACAATGAGCAGTTCTTC.

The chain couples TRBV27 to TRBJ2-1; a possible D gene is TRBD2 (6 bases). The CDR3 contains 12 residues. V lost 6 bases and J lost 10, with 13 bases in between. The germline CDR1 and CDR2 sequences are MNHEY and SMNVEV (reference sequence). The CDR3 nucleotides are TGTGCCAGCAGCCGACTTGCGGGGGAGCAGTTCTTC. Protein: CASSRLAGEQFF.

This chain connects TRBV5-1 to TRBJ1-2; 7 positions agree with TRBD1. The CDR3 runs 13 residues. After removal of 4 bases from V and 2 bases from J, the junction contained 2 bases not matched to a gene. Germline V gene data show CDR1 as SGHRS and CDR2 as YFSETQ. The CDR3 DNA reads TGCGCCAGCAGCCTGGACAGGAACTATGGCTACACCTTC. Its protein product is CASSLDRNYGYTF.

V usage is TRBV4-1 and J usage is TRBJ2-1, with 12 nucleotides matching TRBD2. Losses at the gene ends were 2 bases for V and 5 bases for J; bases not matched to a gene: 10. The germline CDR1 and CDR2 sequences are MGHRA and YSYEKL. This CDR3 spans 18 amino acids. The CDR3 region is CASSQMAGLAGPHNEQFF. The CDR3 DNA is TGCGCCAGCAGCCAAATGGCTGGACTAGCGGGGCCGCACAATGAGCAGTTCTTC.